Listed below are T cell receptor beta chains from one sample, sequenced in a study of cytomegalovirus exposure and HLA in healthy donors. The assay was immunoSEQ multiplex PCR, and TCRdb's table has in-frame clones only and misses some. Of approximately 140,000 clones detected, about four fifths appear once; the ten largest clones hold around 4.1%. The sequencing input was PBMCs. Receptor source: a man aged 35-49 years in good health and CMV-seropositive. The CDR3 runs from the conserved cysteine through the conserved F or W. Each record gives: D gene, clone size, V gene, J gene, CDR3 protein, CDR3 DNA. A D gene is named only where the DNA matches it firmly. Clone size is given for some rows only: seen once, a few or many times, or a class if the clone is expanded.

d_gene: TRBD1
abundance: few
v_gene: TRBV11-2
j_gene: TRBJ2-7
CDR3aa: CASSLGTGWYEQYF
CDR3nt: TGTGCCAGCAGCTTAGGGACAGGGTGGTACGAGCAGTACTTC

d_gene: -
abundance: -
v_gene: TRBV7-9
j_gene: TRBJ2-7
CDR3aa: CASSLGQGLEQYF
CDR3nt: TGTGCCAGCAGCTTGGGCCAGGGACTCGAGCAGTACTTC

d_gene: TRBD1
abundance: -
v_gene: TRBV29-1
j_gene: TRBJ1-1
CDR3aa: CSVEGAHGTGRMNTEAFF
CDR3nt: TGCAGCGTCGAGGGAGCCCATGGGACAGGGAGAATGAACACTGAAGCTTTCTTT

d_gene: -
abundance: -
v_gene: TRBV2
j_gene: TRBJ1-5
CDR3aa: CASSEGIGSHQPQHF
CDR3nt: TGTGCCAGCAGTGAGGGTATAGGGAGCCATCAGCCCCAGCATTTT

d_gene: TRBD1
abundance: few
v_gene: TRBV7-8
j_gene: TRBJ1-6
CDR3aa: CASSLARQGAAYNSPLHF
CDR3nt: TGTGCCAGCAGCTTGGCCCGACAGGGGGCGGCCTATAATTCACCCCTCCACTTT

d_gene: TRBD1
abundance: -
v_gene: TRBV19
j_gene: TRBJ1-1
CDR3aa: CASGIPGGKGEAFF
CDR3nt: TGTGCCAGTGGGATCCCAGGGGGTAAAGGTGAAGCTTTCTTT

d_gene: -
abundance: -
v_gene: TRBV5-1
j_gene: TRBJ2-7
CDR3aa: CASSLTLPGSYEQYF
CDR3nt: TGCGCCAGCAGCTTGACACTCCCGGGGTCCTACGAGCAGTACTTC

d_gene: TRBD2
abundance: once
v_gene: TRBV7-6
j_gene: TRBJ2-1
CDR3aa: CASSLGWEGTYNEQFF
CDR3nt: TGTGCCAGCAGCTTAGGGTGGGAGGGGACCTACAATGAGCAGTTCTTC

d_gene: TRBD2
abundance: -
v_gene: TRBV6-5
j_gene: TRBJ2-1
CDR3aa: CASSYTVAGAYNEQFF
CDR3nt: TGTGCCAGCAGTTACACTGTAGCGGGGGCATACAATGAGCAGTTCTTC

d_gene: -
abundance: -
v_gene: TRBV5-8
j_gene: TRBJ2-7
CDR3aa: CASSPGGPTYEQYF
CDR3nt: TGTGCCAGCAGCCCCGGAGGGCCCACTTACGAGCAGTACTTC

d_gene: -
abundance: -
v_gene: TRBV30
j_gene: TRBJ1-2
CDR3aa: CAWTGTPKYGYTF
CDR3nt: TGTGCCTGGACCGGGACACCGAAGTATGGCTACACCTTC

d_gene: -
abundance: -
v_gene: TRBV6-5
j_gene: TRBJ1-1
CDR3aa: CASSYRRGNTEAFF
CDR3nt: TGTGCCAGCAGTTACAGGCGGGGGAACACTGAAGCTTTCTTT

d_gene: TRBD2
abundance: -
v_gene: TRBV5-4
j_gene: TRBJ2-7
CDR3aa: CASSLQRGGFHEQYF
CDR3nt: TGTGCCAGCAGCTTACAGCGGGGGGGCTTCCACGAGCAGTACTTC

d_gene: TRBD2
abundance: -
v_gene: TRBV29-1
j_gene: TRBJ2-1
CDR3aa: CSVERTSGNNEQFF
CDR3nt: TGCAGCGTTGAGCGGACTAGCGGAAACAATGAGCAGTTCTTC

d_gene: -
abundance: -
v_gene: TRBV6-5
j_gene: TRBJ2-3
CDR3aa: CAPRVRNSDTQYF
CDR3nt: TGTGCCCCCCGGGTGCGGAACTCAGATACGCAGTATTTT

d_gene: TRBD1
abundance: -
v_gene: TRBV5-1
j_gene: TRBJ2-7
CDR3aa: CASSWGQGGPYEQYF
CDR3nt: TGCGCCAGCAGCTGGGGACAGGGTGGTCCCTACGAGCAGTACTTC

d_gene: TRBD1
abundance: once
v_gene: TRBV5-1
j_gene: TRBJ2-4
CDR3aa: CASSWAGSGTENIQYF
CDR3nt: TGCGCCAGCAGCTGGGCCGGCTCCGGGACAGAAAACATTCAGTACTTC

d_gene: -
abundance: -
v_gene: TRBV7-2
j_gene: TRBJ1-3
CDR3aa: CASSYVPQGYSGNTIYF
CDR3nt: TGTGCCAGCAGCTACGTTCCACAGGGTTACTCTGGAAACACCATATATTTT

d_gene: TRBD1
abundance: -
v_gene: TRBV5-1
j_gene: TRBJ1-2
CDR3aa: CASSAEGQAGYGYTF
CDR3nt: TGCGCCAGCAGCGCCGAGGGACAGGCGGGTTATGGCTACACCTTC

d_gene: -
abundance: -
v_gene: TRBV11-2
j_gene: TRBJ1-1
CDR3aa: CASSFRGNTEAFF
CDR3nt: TGTGCCAGCAGCTTCAGAGGGAACACTGAAGCTTTCTTT

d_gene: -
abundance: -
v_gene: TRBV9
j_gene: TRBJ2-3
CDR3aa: CASSVPTASTDTQYF
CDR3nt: TGTGCCAGCAGCGTACCGACAGCTAGCACAGATACGCAGTATTTT

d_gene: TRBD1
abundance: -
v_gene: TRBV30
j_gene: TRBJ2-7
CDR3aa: CAWSVGTGGSEQYF
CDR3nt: TGTGCCTGGAGTGTCGGGACAGGGGGGAGCGAGCAGTACTTC

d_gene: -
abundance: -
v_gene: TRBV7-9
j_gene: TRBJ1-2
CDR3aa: CASSPNVANYGYTF
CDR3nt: TGTGCCAGTTCCCCGAACGTAGCTAACTATGGCTACACCTTC

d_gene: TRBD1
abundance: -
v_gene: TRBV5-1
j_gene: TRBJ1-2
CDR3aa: CASSLGGTAQNYGYTF
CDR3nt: TGCGCCAGCAGCTTGGGAGGGACAGCGCAAAACTATGGCTACACCTTC

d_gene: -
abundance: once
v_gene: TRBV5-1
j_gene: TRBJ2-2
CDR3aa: CASSLFAQTNTGELFF
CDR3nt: TGCGCCAGCAGCTTGTTTGCACAGACGAACACCGGGGAGCTGTTTTTT

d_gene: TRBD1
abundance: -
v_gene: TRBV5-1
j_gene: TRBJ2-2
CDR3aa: CASSLNALQGVSNTGELFF
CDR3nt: TGCGCCAGCAGCCTCAACGCCTTACAGGGGGTCTCGAACACCGGGGAGCTGTTTTTT

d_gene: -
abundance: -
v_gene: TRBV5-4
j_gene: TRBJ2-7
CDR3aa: CASSLGTYEQYF
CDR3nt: TGTGCCAGCAGCTTGGGTACCTACGAGCAGTACTTC

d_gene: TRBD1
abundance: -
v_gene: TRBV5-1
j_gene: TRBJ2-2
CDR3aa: CASSLLGQAQVGELFF
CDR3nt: TGCGCCAGCAGCCTCCTGGGACAGGCCCAGGTCGGGGAGCTGTTTTTT

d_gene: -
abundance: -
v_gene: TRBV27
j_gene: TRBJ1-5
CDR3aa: CASSGKGQPQHF
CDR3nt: TGTGCCAGTTCAGGGAAGGGTCAGCCCCAGCATTTT

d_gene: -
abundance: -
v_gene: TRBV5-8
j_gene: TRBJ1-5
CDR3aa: CASSFGNHGTNPPQHF
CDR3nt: TGTGCCAGCAGCTTCGGAAACCATGGGACAAATCCGCCCCAGCATTTT

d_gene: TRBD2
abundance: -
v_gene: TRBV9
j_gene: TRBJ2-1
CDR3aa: CASSVGGSSGRAGNEQFF
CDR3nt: TGTGCCAGCAGCGTAGGAGGGTCTAGCGGGAGGGCTGGGAATGAGCAGTTCTTC

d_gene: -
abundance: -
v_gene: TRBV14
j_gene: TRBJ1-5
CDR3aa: CASSQAGGPWPQHF
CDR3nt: TGTGCCAGCAGCCAAGCGGGGGGCCCTTGGCCCCAGCATTTT

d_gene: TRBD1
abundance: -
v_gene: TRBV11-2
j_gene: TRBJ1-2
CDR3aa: CASSQAVDRGVYGYTF
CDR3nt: TGTGCCAGCAGCCAGGCCGTAGACAGGGGAGTCTATGGCTACACCTTC

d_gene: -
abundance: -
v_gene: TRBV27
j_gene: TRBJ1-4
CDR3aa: CASSLRQTTNEKLFF
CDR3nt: TGTGCCAGCAGCCTAAGACAGACAACTAATGAAAAACTGTTTTTT

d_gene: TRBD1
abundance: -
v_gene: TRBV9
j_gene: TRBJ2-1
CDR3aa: CASTREGASYNEQFF
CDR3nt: TGTGCCAGCACCCGAGAGGGGGCCTCCTACAATGAGCAGTTCTTC

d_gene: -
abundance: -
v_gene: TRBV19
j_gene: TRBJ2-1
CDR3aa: CASSIGLHSYNEQFF
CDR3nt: TGTGCCAGTAGTATCGGACTGCACTCCTACAATGAGCAGTTCTTC

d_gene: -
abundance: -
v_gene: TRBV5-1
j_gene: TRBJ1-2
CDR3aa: CASSLQGYGYTF
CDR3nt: TGCGCCAGCAGCTTACAGGGCTATGGCTACACCTTC

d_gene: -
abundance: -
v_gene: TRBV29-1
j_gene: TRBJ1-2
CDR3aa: CSVTGNGGYTF
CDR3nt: TGCAGCGTCACAGGGAACGGTGGCTACACCTTC

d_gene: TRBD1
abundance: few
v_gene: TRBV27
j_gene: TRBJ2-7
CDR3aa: CASSLAWTGVYEQYF
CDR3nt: TGTGCCAGCAGTTTGGCTTGGACAGGAGTATACGAGCAGTACTTC

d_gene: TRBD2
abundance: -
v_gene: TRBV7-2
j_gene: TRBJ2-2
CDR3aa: CASSLVLAGTGELFF
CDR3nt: TGTGCCAGCAGCTTAGTACTAGCGGGGACCGGGGAGCTGTTTTTT

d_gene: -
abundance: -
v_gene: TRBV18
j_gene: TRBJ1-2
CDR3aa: CASSLERDTSYGYTF
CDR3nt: TGTGCCAGCTCACTAGAGAGGGACACCAGCTATGGCTACACCTTC

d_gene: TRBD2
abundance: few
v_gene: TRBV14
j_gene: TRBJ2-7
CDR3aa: CASSTLAGGNYEQYF
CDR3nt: TGTGCCAGCAGCACGCTAGCGGGAGGCAACTACGAGCAGTACTTC

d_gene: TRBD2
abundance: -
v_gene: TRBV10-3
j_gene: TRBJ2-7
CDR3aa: CAIESGASYEQYF
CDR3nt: TGTGCCATCGAGAGCGGGGCTTCCTACGAGCAGTACTTC

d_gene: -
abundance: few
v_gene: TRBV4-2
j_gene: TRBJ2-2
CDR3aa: CASSQGAGWELFF
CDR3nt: TGTGCCAGCAGCCAAGGGGCAGGGTGGGAGCTGTTTTTT

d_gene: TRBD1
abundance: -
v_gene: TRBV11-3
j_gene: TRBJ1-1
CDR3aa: CASSLGGQAVNTEAFF
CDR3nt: TGTGCCAGCAGCTTAGGGGGACAGGCCGTGAACACTGAAGCTTTCTTT

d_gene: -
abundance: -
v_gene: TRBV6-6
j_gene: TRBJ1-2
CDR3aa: CASSYSDTNYGYTF
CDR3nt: TGTGCCAGCAGTTACTCCGACACCAACTATGGCTACACCTTC

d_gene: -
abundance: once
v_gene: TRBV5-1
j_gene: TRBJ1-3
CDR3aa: CASSLNRATSGNTIYF
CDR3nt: TGCGCCAGCAGCTTAAACAGGGCAACAAGTGGAAACACCATATATTTT

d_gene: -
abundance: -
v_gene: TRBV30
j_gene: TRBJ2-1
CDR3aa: CAWSGLDNEQFF
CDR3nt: TGTGCCTGGAGTGGGCTCGACAATGAGCAGTTCTTC

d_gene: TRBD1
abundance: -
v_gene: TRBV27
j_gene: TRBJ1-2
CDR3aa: CASSLSPGGHGYTF
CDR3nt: TGTGCCAGCAGTTTGTCGCCAGGGGGCCATGGCTACACCTTC

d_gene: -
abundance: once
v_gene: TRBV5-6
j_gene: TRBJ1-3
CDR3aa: CASSRDTAGNTIYF
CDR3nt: TGTGCCAGCAGCCGCGACACTGCTGGAAACACCATATATTTT

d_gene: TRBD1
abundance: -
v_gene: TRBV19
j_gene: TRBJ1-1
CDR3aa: CASSWTGNTEAFF
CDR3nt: TGTGCCAGTAGTTGGACAGGGAACACTGAAGCTTTCTTT

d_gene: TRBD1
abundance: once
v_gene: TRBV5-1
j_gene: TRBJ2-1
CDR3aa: CASTLGGGTGKISSYNEQFF
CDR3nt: TGCGCCAGCACCTTGGGCGGCGGGACAGGGAAAATAAGCTCTTACAATGAGCAGTTCTTC

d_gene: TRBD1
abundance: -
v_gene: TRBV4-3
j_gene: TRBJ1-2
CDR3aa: CASSRSGTGTNYGYTF
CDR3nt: TGCGCCAGCAGCCGCTCCGGGACAGGGACTAACTATGGCTACACCTTC